The T cell receptor (beta chain) described here comes from a study of T cells in Graves' hyperthyroidism and ophthalmopathy (dated by TCRdb to about 2019). Regarding the research as a whole: Peripheral blood was collected at initial diagnosis, before any treatment. TCR V-J signatures able to tell the groups apart were searched for in a discovery cohort of 90 to 100 patients, of whom roughly 42 had Graves' ophthalmopathy and about 60 had stable Graves' hyperthyroidism. Prospective prediction of ophthalmopathy was tested in an independent validation cohort consisting of 18 to 20 hyperthyroidism patients and around 16 patients who later progressed to ophthalmopathy. The 95 to 100 discovery patients were randomly divided into training and test sets at a 7:3 ratio. The study also compared thyroid tissue and blood T-cell repertoires from more than five Graves' hyperthyroidism patients. After blood sampling, hyperthyroidism patients were treated with methimazole at a starting dose of 30 mg daily, and ophthalmopathy patients were treated with high-dose intravenous methylprednisolone. The paper describes TCR Vbeta CDR3 sequencing of about 140 peripheral blood samples, made up of 40 to 45 ophthalmopathy patients, some 76 hyperthyroidism patients and some 17 progressor patients.

The CDR3 numbers 12 residues from cysteine through phenylalanine. Only the CDR3 DNA stays, 36 bases, in frame from base 1. As encoded in the germline V gene (reference sequence), CDR1 is MNHEY while CDR2 is SMNVEV. Here V drops 10 bases and J drops 7 bases, and the junction holds 9 bases not matched to any gene. Ophthalmopathy patients had moderately to severely active disease, Clinical Activity Score of at least 3, NOSPECS grade of at least 4, and duration under 3 months. Any patient with an uncontrolled infection, another autoimmune disease, pregnancy or lactation was excluded. Diagnoses were based on clinical symptoms, serum thyroxine and TRAb, thyroid ultrasound and orbital computed tomography. PBMCs were separated from over 9 ml of fresh peripheral blood using Ficoll-Paque density gradient centrifugation. Trizol reagent was used to extract total RNA, and RNA quality was then checked on an Agilent 2100 Bioanalyzer.

Concerning this clonotype itself: Its antigen is unknown. No qualities accompany the bases; no much larger clone lies one base away.

Overall study results and their limits: In validation, the model predicted progression to ophthalmopathy a median of roughly 6.1 months before onset, with approximately 70% sensitivity and almost 75% specificity. No statistical method was used to fix the sample size in advance, and group allocation was not hidden from the investigators. In cross-validation, a model built on a 13 V-J signature told ophthalmopathy apart from stable hyperthyroidism with approximately 90% sensitivity and around 83% specificity, and in testing the same model reached 80%/75%. Most expanded thyroid clonotypes (frequency above 0.001) were also detected in blood, a finding suggesting that blood repertoires may reflect thyroid immune responses.

Amplification of TCR beta CDR3 regions was carried out from RNA transcripts. A first-round RT-PCR of the TCR CDR3 used the HTBI primer set with the Qiagen OneStep RT-PCR kit. The libraries were constructed in a second round of multiplex PCR and then size-selected and purified. Sequencing of the libraries was done on an Illumina HiSeq2000 using paired-end 100 bp reads. In the authors' own workflow: SOAPnuke was used to process the raw data, removing reads that contained adapters or uncalled bases, had a mean Phred below 15, or lacked an exact match to the constant primer or identifier. High-quality paired reads were merged with COPE v1.2.5, and unique nucleotide sequences were defined as clonotypes. MiTCR v1.1 was used to align the clonotypes against IMGT TRBV, TRBD and TRBJ reference segments. Analysis was restricted to V-J combinations with a frequency above 0.0001, which covered just over 98% of repertoires. The TCS score was defined as the ratio of F50 (clonal expansion) to E x V (chaos), calculated using BLOSUM62-based TCRdist between CDR3 peptides within each V-J. Welch's t-statistics and random forest reduced 500 to 550 V-J features to 10 to 15, which were used in a naive Bayes classifier (R e1071). TCRdb took the public reads, trimmed them with fastp at Q25, ran MiXCR for clone calling and kept in-frame beta chains. Under each unique CDR3 protein, matching rows form one entry showing the most common genes and DNA. TCRdb, not the authors, supplied the V and J calls. The table for this sample lists approximately 690,000 distinct CDR3 sequences; around 20% of them were counted only once. Together, the top ten hold 30% to 40% of the sample.

The sequence was collected from a man aged 25-40 years with Graves' ophthalmopathy. The sequencing input was blood. In this chain, TRBV27 is recombined with TRBJ2-5, and 7 junctional nucleotides match TRBD2. The encoded CDR3 is CATTGWGGTQYF. In nucleotide form, the sequence is TGTGCCACTACGGGATGGGGGGGGACCCAGTACTTC.